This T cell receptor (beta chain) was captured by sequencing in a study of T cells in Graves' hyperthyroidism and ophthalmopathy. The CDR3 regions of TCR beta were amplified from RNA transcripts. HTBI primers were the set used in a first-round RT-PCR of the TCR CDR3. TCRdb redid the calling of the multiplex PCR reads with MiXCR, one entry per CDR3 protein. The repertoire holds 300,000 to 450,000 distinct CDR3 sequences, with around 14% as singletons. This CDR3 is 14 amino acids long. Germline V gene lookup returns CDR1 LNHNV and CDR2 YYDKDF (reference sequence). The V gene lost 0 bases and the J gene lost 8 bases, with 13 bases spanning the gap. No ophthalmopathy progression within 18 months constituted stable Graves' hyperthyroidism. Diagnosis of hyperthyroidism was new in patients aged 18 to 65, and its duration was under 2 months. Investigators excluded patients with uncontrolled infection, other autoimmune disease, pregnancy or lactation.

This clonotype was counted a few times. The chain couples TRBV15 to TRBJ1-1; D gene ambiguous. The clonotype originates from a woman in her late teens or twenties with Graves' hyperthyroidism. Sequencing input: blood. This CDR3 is CATSRDRPGVEAFF. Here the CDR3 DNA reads TGTGCCACCAGCAGAGATCGCCCCGGGGTAGAAGCTTTCTTT.